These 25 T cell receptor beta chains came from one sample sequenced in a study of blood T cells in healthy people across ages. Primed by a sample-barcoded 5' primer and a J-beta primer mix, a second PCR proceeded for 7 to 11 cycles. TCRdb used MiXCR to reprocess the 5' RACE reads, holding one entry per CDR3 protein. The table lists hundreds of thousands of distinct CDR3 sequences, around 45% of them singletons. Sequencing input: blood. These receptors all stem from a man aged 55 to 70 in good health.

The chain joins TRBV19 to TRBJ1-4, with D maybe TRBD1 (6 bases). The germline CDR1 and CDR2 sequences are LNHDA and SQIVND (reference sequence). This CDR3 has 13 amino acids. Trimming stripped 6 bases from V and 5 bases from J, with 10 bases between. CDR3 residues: CASRQGGNEKLFF. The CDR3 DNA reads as TGTGCCAGTAGACAGGGAGGGAATGAAAAACTGTTTTTT.

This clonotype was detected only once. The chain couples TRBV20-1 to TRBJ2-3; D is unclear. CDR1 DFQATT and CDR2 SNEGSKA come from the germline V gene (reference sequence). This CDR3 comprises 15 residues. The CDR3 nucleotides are TGCAGGGCAGGACCCGGCTACCAGTTTCGGGATACGCAGTATTTT. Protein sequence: CRAGPGYQFRDTQYF.

CDR3 amino acids: CASSQEETGGGYGYTF. DNA of the CDR3: TGCGCCAGCAGCCAAGAAGAAACCGGGGGCGGTTATGGCTACACCTTC. V usage is TRBV4-1 and J usage is TRBJ1-2; D perhaps matches TRBD1 (6 bases). The CDR3 runs to 16 residues. Trimming left V 0 bases short and J 5 bases short, with 16 bases between. The germline V gene encodes CDR1 MGHRA and CDR2 YSYEKL.

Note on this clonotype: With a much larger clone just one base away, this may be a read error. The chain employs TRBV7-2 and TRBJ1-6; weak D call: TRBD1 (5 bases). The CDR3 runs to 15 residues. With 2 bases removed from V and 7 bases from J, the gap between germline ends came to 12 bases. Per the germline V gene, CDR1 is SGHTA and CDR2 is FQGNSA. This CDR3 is CASSLKAGNNSPLHF. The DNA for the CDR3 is TGTGCCAGCAGCTTAAAAGCAGGGAACAATTCACCCCTCCACTTT. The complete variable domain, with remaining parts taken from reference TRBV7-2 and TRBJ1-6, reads GAGVSQSPSNKVTEKGKDVELRCDPISGHTALYWYRQSLGQGLEFLIYFQGNSAPDKSGLPSDRFSAERTGGSVSTLTIQRTQQEDSAVYLCASSLKAGNNSPLHFGNGTRLTVT.

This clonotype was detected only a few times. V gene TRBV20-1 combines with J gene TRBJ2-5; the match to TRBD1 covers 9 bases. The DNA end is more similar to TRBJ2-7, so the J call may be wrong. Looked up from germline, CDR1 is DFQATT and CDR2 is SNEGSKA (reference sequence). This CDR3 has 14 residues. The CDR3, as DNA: TGCAGTGCTAGAGACGGGACAGGGAGCTCCGAGCAGTACTTC. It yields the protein CSARDGTGSSEQYF.

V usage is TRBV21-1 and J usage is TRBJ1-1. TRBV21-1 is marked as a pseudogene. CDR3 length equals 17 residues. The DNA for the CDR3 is TGTGCCAGCAGCAAAGACCCGAGAACATTCACGAACACTGAAGCTTTCTTT. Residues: CASSKDPRTFTNTEAFF.

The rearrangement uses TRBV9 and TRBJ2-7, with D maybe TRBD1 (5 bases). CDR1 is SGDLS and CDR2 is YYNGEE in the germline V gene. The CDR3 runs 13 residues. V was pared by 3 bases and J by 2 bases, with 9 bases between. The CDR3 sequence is CASSGQNPYEQYF. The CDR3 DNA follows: TGTGCCAGCAGCGGACAGAATCCCTACGAGCAGTACTTC.

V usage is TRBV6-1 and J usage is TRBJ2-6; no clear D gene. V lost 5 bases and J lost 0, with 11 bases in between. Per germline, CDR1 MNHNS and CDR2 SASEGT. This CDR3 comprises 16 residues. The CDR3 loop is CASSLDSSSGANVLTF. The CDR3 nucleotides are TGTGCCAGCAGTTTGGATAGCTCCTCTGGGGCCAACGTCCTGACTTTC.

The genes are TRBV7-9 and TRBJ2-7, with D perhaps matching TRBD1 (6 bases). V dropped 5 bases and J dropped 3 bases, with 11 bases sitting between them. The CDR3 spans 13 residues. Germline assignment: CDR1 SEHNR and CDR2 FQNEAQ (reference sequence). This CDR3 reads CASSAWTVYEQYF. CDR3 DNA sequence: TGTGCCAGCAGCGCCTGGACAGTCTACGAGCAGTACTTC. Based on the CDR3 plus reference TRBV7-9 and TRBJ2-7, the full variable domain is DTGVSQNPRHKITKRGQNVTFRCDPISEHNRLYWYRQTLGQGPEFLTYFQNEAQLEKSRLLSDRFSAERPKGSFSTLEIQRTEQGDSAMYLCASSAWTVYEQYFGPGTRLTVT.

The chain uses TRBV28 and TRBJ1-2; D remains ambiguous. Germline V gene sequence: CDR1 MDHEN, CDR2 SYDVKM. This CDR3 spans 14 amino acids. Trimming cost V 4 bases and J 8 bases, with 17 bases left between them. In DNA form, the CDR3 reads TGTGCCAGCAGTTGGAGAAATGGTGAGAAAGGCTACACCTTC. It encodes CASSWRNGEKGYTF.

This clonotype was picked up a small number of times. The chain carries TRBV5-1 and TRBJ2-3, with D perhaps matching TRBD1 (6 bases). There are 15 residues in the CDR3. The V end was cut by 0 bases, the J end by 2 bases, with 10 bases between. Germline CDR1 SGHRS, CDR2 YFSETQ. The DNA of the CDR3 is TGCGCCAGCAGCTTGGACAGGGCCCTCACAGATACGCAGTATTTT. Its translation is CASSLDRALTDTQYF. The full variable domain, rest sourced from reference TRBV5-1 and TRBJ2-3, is KAGVTQTPRYLIKTRGQQVTLSCSPISGHRSVSWYQQTPGQGLQFLFEYFSETQRNKGNFPGRFSGRQFSNSRSEMNVSTLELGDSALYLCASSLDRALTDTQYFGPGTRLTVL.

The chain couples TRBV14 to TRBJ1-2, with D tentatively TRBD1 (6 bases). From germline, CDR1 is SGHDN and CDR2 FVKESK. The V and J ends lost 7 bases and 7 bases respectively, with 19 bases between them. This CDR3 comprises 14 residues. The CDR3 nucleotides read TGTGCCAGCAACCCCACTGAAAGGGGGGCTGGCTACACCTTC. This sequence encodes CASNPTERGAGYTF.

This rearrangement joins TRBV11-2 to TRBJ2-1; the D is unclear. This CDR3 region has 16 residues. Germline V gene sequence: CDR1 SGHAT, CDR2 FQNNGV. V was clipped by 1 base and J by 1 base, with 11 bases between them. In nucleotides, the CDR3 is TGTGCCAGCAGCTTAGGAGGTAGCCGGTCCTACAATGAGCAGTTCTTC. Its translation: CASSLGGSRSYNEQFF.

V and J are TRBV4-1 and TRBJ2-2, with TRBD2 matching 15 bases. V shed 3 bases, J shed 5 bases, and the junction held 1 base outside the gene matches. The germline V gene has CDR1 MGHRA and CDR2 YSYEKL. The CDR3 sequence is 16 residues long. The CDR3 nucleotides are TGCGCCAGCAGCCAGGGGACTAGCGGGGGGACCGGGGAGCTGTTTTTT. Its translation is CASSQGTSGGTGELFF.

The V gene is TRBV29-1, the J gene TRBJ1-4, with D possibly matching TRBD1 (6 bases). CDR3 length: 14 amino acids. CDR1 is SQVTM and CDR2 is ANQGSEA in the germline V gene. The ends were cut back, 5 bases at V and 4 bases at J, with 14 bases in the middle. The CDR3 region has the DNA TGCAGCGTTAAGCTTGAGGGGGTTAATGAAAAACTGTTTTTT. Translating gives CSVKLEGVNEKLFF.

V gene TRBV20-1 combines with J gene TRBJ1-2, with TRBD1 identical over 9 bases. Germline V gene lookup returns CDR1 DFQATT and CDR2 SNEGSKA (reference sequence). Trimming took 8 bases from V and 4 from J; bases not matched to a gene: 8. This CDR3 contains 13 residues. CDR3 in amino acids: CSPVGQGTYGYTF. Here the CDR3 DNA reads TGCAGTCCGGTGGGACAGGGAACCTATGGCTACACCTTC.

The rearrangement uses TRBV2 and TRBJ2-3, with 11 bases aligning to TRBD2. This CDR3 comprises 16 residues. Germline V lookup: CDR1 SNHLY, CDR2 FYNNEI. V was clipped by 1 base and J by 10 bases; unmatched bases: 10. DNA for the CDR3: TGTGCCAGCAGTGAAGGACTAGCGGGGCCAGGGGATGCGCAGTATTTT. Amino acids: CASSEGLAGPGDAQYF.

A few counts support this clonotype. CDR3 sequence: CSASSSGVGEQYF. CDR3 sequence (DNA): TGCAGTGCCTCGTCCAGCGGGGTCGGGGAGCAGTACTTC. The chain is built from TRBV20-1 and TRBJ2-7; 7 nucleotides align to TRBD2. From germline, CDR1 is DFQATT and CDR2 SNEGSKA (reference sequence). V shed 6 bases and J 7 bases; nucleotides not matched to a gene: 12. The CDR3 is 13 residues long.

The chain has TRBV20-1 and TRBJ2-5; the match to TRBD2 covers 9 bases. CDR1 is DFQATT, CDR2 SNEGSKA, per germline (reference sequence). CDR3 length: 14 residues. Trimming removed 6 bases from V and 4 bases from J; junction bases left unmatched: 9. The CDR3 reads CSAISGGYSETQYF. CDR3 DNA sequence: TGCAGTGCAATTAGCGGGGGCTACTCAGAGACCCAGTACTTC.

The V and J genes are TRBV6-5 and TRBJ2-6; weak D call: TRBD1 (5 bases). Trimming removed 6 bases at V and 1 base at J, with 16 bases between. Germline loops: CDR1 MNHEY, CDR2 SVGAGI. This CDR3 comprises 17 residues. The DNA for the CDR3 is TGTGCCAGCAGGTATATGGGGCGAACGTCTGGGGCCAACGTCCTGACTTTC. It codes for CASRYMGRTSGANVLTF.

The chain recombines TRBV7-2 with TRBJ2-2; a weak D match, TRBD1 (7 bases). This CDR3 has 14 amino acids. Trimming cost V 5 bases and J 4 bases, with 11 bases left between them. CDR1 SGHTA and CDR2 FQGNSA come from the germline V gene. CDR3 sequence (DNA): TGTGCCAGCAGCATCCAGGGGGGCACCGGGGAGCTGTTTTTT. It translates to CASSIQGGTGELFF. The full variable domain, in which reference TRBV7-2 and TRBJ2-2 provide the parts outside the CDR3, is GAGVSQSPSNKVTEKGKDVELRCDPISGHTALYWYRQSLGQGLEFLIYFQGNSAPDKSGLPSDRFSAERTGGSVSTLTIQRTQQEDSAVYLCASSIQGGTGELFFGEGSRLTVL.

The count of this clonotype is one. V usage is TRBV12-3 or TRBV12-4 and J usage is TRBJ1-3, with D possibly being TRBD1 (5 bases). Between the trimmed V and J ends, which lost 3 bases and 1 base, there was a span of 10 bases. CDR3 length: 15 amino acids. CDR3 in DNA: TGTGCCAGCAGTTTGGGCAGGGCGTCTGGAAACACCATATATTTT. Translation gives CASSLGRASGNTIYF.

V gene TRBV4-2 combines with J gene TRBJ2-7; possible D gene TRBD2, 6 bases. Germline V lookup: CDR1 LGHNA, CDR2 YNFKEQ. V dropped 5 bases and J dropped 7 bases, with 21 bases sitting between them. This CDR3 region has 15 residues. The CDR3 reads CASSKGLEIYEEQYF. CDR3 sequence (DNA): TGTGCCAGCAGCAAGGGACTCGAGATATACGAAGAGCAGTACTTC.

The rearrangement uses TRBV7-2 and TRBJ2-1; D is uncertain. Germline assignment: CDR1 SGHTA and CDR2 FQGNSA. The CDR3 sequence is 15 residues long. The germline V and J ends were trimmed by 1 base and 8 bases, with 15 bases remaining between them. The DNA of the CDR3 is TGTGCCAGCAGCTTAGTTCGTTCCTTGGGCGATGAGCAGTTCTTC. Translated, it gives CASSLVRSLGDEQFF.

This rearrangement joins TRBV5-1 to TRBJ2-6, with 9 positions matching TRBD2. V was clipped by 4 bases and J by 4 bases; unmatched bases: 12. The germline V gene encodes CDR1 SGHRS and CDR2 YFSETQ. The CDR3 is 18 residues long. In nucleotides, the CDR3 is TGCGCCAGCAGCGTGCGGGGGGGCCTACAGGGAGGGGCCAACGTCCTGACTTTC. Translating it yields CASSVRGGLQGGANVLTF. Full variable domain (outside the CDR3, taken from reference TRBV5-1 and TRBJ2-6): KAGVTQTPRYLIKTRGQQVTLSCSPISGHRSVSWYQQTPGQGLQFLFEYFSETQRNKGNFPGRFSGRQFSNSRSEMNVSTLELGDSALYLCASSVRGGLQGGANVLTFGAGSRLTVL.